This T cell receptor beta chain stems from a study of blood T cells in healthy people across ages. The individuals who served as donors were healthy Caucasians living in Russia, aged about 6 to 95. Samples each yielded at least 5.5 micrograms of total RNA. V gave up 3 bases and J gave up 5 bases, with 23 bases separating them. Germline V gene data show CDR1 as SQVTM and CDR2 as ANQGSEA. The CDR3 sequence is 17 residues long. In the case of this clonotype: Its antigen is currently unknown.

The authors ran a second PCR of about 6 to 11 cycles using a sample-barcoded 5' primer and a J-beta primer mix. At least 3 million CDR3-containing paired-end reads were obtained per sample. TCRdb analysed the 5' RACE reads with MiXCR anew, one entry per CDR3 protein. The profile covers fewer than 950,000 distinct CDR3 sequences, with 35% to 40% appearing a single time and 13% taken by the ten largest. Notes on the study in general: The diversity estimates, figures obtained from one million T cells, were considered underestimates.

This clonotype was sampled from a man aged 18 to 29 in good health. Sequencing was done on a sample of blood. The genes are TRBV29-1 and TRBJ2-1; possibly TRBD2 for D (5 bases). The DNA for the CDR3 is TGCAGCGTTGAGAAAGGGCATCGCCGAGACTATAACAATGAGCAGTTCTTC. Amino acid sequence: CSVEKGHRRDYNNEQFF.